The next 17 T cell receptor beta chains were all read from a single sample in a study of blood T cell repertoires in COVID-19. This table comes from immunoSEQ multiplex PCR, and its TCRdb copy is limited to in-frame clones, with some not included. The data show approximately 230,000 clones, roughly 90% seen once. Source material: peripheral blood. Every receptor here comes from a man aged 25 to 40 who had recovered from COVID-19.

This clone appeared a single time. V usage is TRBV5-4 and J usage is TRBJ2-3; D gene uncertain. Trimming took off 2 bases at V and 2 bases at J, with 3 bases between the two ends. CDR1 and CDR2 from the germline V gene are SGHNT and YYREEE (reference sequence). The length of the CDR3 is 12 residues. The CDR3 region has the DNA TGTGCCAGCAGCTTCCACACAGATACGCAGTATTTT. It translates to CASSFHTDTQYF.

This chain uses TRBV18 with TRBJ2-7; 8 bases are shared with TRBD2. The CDR3 loop spans 15 amino acids. V trimming: 6 bases; J trimming: 4 bases; junction bases outside the gene matches: 11. The germline gives CDR1 KGHSH, CDR2 LQKENI. The CDR3 region is CASSSGGGHAYEQYF. CDR3 nucleotide sequence: TGTGCCAGCTCCTCTGGCGGGGGGCACGCTTACGAGCAGTACTTC.

The chain combines TRBV30 with TRBJ1-2, with 9 bases fitting TRBD1. After removal of 5 bases from V and 8 bases from J, the junction contained 9 bases not matched to a gene. The V gene's germline CDR1 is GTSNPN and CDR2 SVGIG (reference sequence). The CDR3 is 13 residues long. The CDR3 region is CAWGTGGARGYTF. DNA for the CDR3: TGTGCCTGGGGAACAGGGGGCGCGCGGGGCTACACCTTC.

This chain connects TRBV5-8 to TRBJ2-1, with D possibly matching TRBD1 (6 bases). The CDR3 has 15 amino acids. Trimming removed 1 base from V and 5 bases from J, with 13 bases in between. Germline assignment: CDR1 SGHTS and CDR2 YDEGEE. The DNA for the CDR3 is TGTGCCAGCAGCTTGTGGCAGGGGAACGACAATGAGCAGTTCTTC. It specifies CASSLWQGNDNEQFF.

The chain uses TRBV5-4 and TRBJ1-2; the match to TRBD1 covers 7 bases. There are 14 residues in the CDR3. V lost 3 bases, J lost 5 bases, and 7 bases stayed unmatched. Germline V lookup: CDR1 SGHNT, CDR2 YYREEE (reference sequence). The CDR3: CASSSRQGEYGYTF. For the CDR3, the DNA is TGTGCCAGCAGCTCTCGACAGGGAGAATATGGCTACACCTTC.

The chain carries TRBV7-2 and TRBJ2-7; the D gene is possibly TRBD2 (5 bases). The CDR3 is 15 residues long. CDR1 and CDR2 (germline): SGHTA, FQGNSA. The V gene lost 3 bases and the J gene lost 1 base, with 13 bases spanning the gap. The CDR3 spells CASSFTTGVSYEQYF. CDR3 bases: TGTGCCAGCAGCTTTACTACCGGGGTTTCCTACGAGCAGTACTTC.

V and J are TRBV2 and TRBJ1-5, with TRBD1 as a possible D gene (6 bases). This CDR3 contains 14 residues. Trimming removed 6 bases at V and 7 bases at J, with 16 bases between. Germline assignment: CDR1 SNHLY and CDR2 FYNNEI. CDR3 in DNA: TGTGCCAGCAGCGGCCTACAGGGAGACCAGCCCCAGCATTTT. Translating it yields CASSGLQGDQPQHF.

The chain combines TRBV28 with TRBJ1-5, with 8 bases fitting TRBD1. Losses at the gene ends were 2 bases for V and 3 bases for J; bases not matched to a gene: 9. The length of the CDR3 is 17 residues. The germline V gene encodes CDR1 MDHEN and CDR2 SYDVKM. Here the CDR3 reads CASSLMSWTGNNQPQHF. CDR3 in DNA: TGTGCCAGCAGTTTAATGTCCTGGACAGGGAACAATCAGCCCCAGCATTTT.

The chain uses TRBV18 and TRBJ1-2; no definite D call. There are 11 residues in the CDR3. The germline gives CDR1 KGHSH, CDR2 LQKENI. V dropped 6 bases and J dropped 4 bases, with 6 bases sitting between them. CDR3 in DNA: TGTGCCAGCTCCCCGGGCTATGGCTACACCTTC. This codes for CASSPGYGYTF.

The chain links TRBV13 to TRBJ2-7; 7 nucleotides match TRBD1. Germline V gene lookup returns CDR1 PRHDT and CDR2 FYEKMQ (reference sequence). This CDR3 is built from 14 residues. Unmatched junction bases numbered 6, after V lost 5 bases and J lost 2 bases. The CDR3 coding sequence is TGTGCCAGCAGCCTTAGGGGGCTTCCCTACGAGCAGTACTTC. Protein sequence: CASSLRGLPYEQYF.

The genes are TRBV3-1 (or the pseudogene TRBV3-2) and TRBJ2-5; 10 positions agree with TRBD2. Germline CDR1 reads LGHDT; CDR2 reads YNNKEL (reference sequence). The CDR3 length is 17 residues. V lost 1 base to trimming and J lost 2 bases; unmatched junction nucleotides: 7. CDR3 loop: CASSQGASGGLQETQYF. CDR3 nucleotide sequence: TGTGCCAGCAGCCAAGGGGCTAGCGGGGGACTTCAAGAGACCCAGTACTTC.

The chain joins TRBV12-3 or TRBV12-4 to TRBJ2-7; D is uncertain. The CDR3 contains 12 residues. Deletions cut 5 bases from V and 2 bases from J, with 7 bases between. CDR3 DNA sequence: TGTGCCAGCAGTCCAGAGGCCTACGAGCAGTACTTC. Protein product: CASSPEAYEQYF.

The CDR3 sequence is CASSRTSGGRGNEQFF. CDR3 nucleotides: TGTGCCAGCAGCCGGACTAGCGGGGGCCGGGGCAATGAGCAGTTCTTC. The chain carries TRBV7-9 and TRBJ2-1, with 13 nucleotides matching TRBD2. The CDR3 covers 16 residues. Germline V gives CDR1 SEHNR, CDR2 FQNEAQ (reference sequence). With 5 bases clipped from V and 6 bases from J, the junction kept 7 bases outside the gene matches.

Only a few counts were recorded for this clone. This chain joins TRBV27 and TRBJ2-2, with D possibly TRBD1 on 6 matching bases. The CDR3 has 14 amino acids. Per the germline V gene, CDR1 is MNHEY and CDR2 is SMNVEV (reference sequence). The V and J ends lost 8 bases and 3 bases respectively, with 13 bases between them. CDR3 protein: CASAGVFYTGELFF. The CDR3 DNA is TGTGCCAGCGCAGGGGTATTCTACACCGGGGAGCTGTTTTTT.

CDR3 region: CASSGTRGVGNQPQHF. CDR3 coding DNA: TGCGCCAGCTCGGGTACGCGGGGCGTAGGCAATCAGCCCCAGCATTTT. The chain is built from TRBV10-2 and TRBJ1-5, with D maybe TRBD1 (5 bases). CDR1 is WSHSY, CDR2 SAAADI, per germline. The V end was cut by 8 bases, the J end by 2 bases, with 19 bases between. This CDR3 is 16 amino acids long.

V is TRBV10-3 and J is TRBJ1-2, with 7 bases that match TRBD1. Germline V gene lookup returns CDR1 ENHRY and CDR2 SYGVKD. V lost 7 bases, J lost 2 bases, and 7 bases stayed unmatched. The CDR3 spans 14 residues. DNA of the CDR3: TGTGCCATCAATAGTCCGGGACAGAACTATGGCTACACCTTC. This encodes CAINSPGQNYGYTF.

This clone appeared once. The V call is TRBV27, the J call TRBJ2-1, with D possibly being TRBD2 (6 bases). The V gene's germline CDR1 is MNHEY and CDR2 SMNVEV (reference sequence). The CDR3 extends over 17 amino acids. V was pared by 2 bases and J by 5 bases, with 19 bases between. The CDR3 here is CASSLPLSGVGDNEQFF. The CDR3 DNA is TGTGCCAGCAGTTTACCTTTGTCGGGGGTAGGGGACAATGAGCAGTTCTTC.